What follows is one T cell receptor beta chain and its context. The CDR3 consists of 14 residues. Trimming cost V 3 bases and J 0 bases, with 8 bases left between them. Germline assignment: CDR1 SGHDT and CDR2 YYEEEE. The data were taken from a study of blood T cell repertoires in COVID-19. Overall study: Acute and convalescent COVID-19 specimens originated in the United States, Italy and Spain.

Per the original data handling: Scientists estimated how many nucleated cells there were by amplifying reference gene primers. Some clones are missing from TCRdb's copy, which holds only in-frame ones; the method was immunoSEQ multiplex PCR. V and J calls and clone size are those listed in that table; D and trimming were worked out from the DNA. This repertoire shows 300,000 to 350,000 clones, about 90% found once; its top ten account for less than 3.5%. The sequenced sample was peripheral blood. The V gene is TRBV5-6, the J gene TRBJ2-3, with D unclear. The clonotype was recovered from a woman between 18 and 29 years old who had recovered from COVID-19. CDR3 residues: CASSSSTSTDTQYF. CDR3 DNA sequence: TGTGCCAGCAGCTCCTCAACTAGCACAGATACGCAGTATTTT.